These 17 T cell receptor beta chains share one sample of origin, sequenced in a study of cytomegalovirus exposure and HLA in healthy donors. Data came from immunoSEQ multiplex PCR; TCRdb stores just in-frame clones and leaves some out. The sample holds over 150,000 clones, just under 90% seen once. Sequenced: PBMCs. These receptors all come from a man younger than 30 in good health and CMV-seropositive.

The chain is built from TRBV28 and TRBJ2-7, with TRBD2 as a possible D gene (6 bases). Germline V lookup: CDR1 MDHEN, CDR2 SYDVKM. This CDR3 contains 15 residues. V gave up 5 bases and J gave up 2 bases, with 16 bases separating them. CDR3: CASSTEGLRAYEQYF. The CDR3 DNA follows: TGTGCCAGCAGTACCGAGGGACTCCGAGCCTACGAGCAGTACTTC.

This sequence joins TRBV7-9 and TRBJ2-7; 8 bases match TRBD2. The germline V gene encodes CDR1 SEHNR and CDR2 FQNEAQ (reference sequence). CDR3 length: 14 amino acids. The V segment lost 5 bases and the J segment 5 bases; nucleotides outside the gene matches: 8. CDR3 amino acids: CASSGVSGNDEQYF. The CDR3 nucleotides read TGTGCCAGCAGCGGCGTTAGCGGGAACGACGAGCAGTACTTC.

The chain joins TRBV9 to TRBJ2-1, with 7 bases identical to TRBD2. CDR3 length: 18 amino acids. CDR1 and CDR2 (germline): SGDLS, YYNGEE. V dropped 5 bases and J dropped 3; count of bases not matched to a gene: 17. The CDR3 loop reads CASSRGGGSGINYNEQFF. The CDR3 DNA is TGTGCCAGCAGTAGGGGTGGGGGAAGCGGGATCAACTACAATGAGCAGTTCTTC.

With respect to this clone: The same CDR3 is also encoded by other DNA sequences in this sample. The rearrangement uses TRBV5-1 and TRBJ1-1, with D unresolved. Per the germline V gene, CDR1 is SGHRS and CDR2 is YFSETQ. V was trimmed by 0 bases and J by 3 bases, leaving 6 bases between them. The CDR3 has 13 residues. Written as DNA, the CDR3 is TGCGCCAGCAGCTTGGTTGGAGACACTGAAGCTTTCTTT. This encodes CASSLVGDTEAFF.

V gene TRBV28 combines with J gene TRBJ2-5; 10 nucleotides agree with TRBD1. The J segment lost 5 bases and the V segment lost 4 bases, leaving 4 bases of the junction unmatched. Per germline, CDR1 MDHEN and CDR2 SYDVKM. The CDR3 has 14 amino acids. The CDR3 reads CASSSTGGMETQYF. In DNA form, the CDR3 reads TGTGCCAGCAGTTCGACAGGGGGCATGGAGACCCAGTACTTC.

The V gene is TRBV30, the J gene TRBJ2-1; 14 bases are a match to TRBD2. Germline values: CDR1 GTSNPN, CDR2 SVGIG (reference sequence). The CDR3 extends over 15 amino acids. J lost 9 bases, V lost 1 base, and 5 bases had no gene match. This CDR3 is CAWSGGLAGVGEQFF. The CDR3 nucleotides are TGTGCCTGGAGTGGGGGACTAGCGGGAGTGGGTGAGCAGTTCTTC. The full variable domain, completed using reference TRBV30 and TRBJ2-1, is SQTIHQWPATLVQPVGSPLSLECTVEGTSNPNLYWYRQAAGRGLQLLFYSVGIGQISSEVPQNLSASRPQDRQFILSSKKLLLSDSGFYLCAWSGGLAGVGEQFFGPGTRLTVL.

This clone was observed a single time. V usage is TRBV15 and J usage is TRBJ1-1; 8 positions match TRBD1. CDR3 length equals 17 residues. CDR1 is LNHNV, CDR2 YYDKDF, per germline (reference sequence). J was trimmed by 5 bases and V by 4 bases; bases with no gene match: 15. The CDR3, as DNA: TGTGCCACCAGCAAAAATAAGGTGGGAACAGGGGGTACTGAAGCTTTCTTT. It translates to CATSKNKVGTGGTEAFF. Complete variable domain (other parts from reference TRBV15 and TRBJ1-1): DAMVIQNPRYQVTQFGKPVTLSCSQTLNHNVMYWYQQKSSQAPKLLFHYYDKDFNNEADTPDNFQSRRPNTSFCFLDIRSPGLGDTAMYLCATSKNKVGTGGTEAFFGQGTRLTVV.

In this sample, this clone turned up a few times. The chain recombines TRBV2 with TRBJ2-5; D possibly corresponds to TRBD2 (6 bases). The CDR3 runs to 14 residues. The germline V and J ends were trimmed by 9 bases and 4 bases, with 18 bases remaining between them. CDR1 is SNHLY and CDR2 is FYNNEI in the germline V gene. CDR3 sequence: CAREPLGGRETQYF. CDR3 DNA sequence: TGTGCCAGAGAACCTCTGGGGGGACGAGAGACCCAGTACTTC.

This chain connects TRBV7-3 to TRBJ2-1; TRBD2 aligns across 12 bases. Unmatched junction bases numbered 3, after V lost 2 bases and J lost 4 bases. CDR3 length: 16 amino acids. Looked up from germline, CDR1 is SGHTA and CDR2 is FQGTGA. CDR3: CASSLEGTSGYNEQFF. As DNA, the CDR3 is TGTGCCAGCAGCTTAGAGGGGACTAGCGGGTACAATGAGCAGTTCTTC. The whole variable domain, filled in from reference TRBV7-3 and TRBJ2-1, reads GAGVSQTPSNKVTEKGKYVELRCDPISGHTALYWYRQSLGQGPEFLIYFQGTGAADDSGLPNDRFFAVRPEGSVSTLKIQRTERGDSAVYLCASSLEGTSGYNEQFFGPGTRLTVL.

This clone was seen once. The rearrangement uses TRBV13 and TRBJ1-1; 9 nucleotides match TRBD1. This CDR3 has 15 residues. Losses at the gene ends were 6 bases for V and 5 bases for J; bases not matched to a gene: 10. Germline V gene lookup returns CDR1 PRHDT and CDR2 FYEKMQ (reference sequence). As DNA, the CDR3 is TGTGCCAGCAGTTCTGCGGGACAGGGTAGTACTGAAGCTTTCTTT. Translating it yields CASSSAGQGSTEAFF.

The CDR3, as DNA: TGTGCCAGCAGCGCAGAGCCCGGGAGATATAATGAAAAACTGTTTTTT. Its protein is CASSAEPGRYNEKLFF. The V call is TRBV9, the J call TRBJ1-4; unclear D gene. Between the trimmed V and J ends, which lost 3 bases and 4 bases, there was a span of 16 bases. The CDR3 contains 16 residues. CDR1 SGDLS and CDR2 YYNGEE come from the germline V gene.

The chain combines TRBV14 with TRBJ2-1; D remains unclear. The CDR3 spans 14 residues. The ends were cut back, 2 bases at V and 8 bases at J, with 13 bases in the middle. Looked up from germline, CDR1 is SGHDN and CDR2 is FVKESK. CDR3 residues: CASSQLSGGDEQFF. The CDR3, as DNA: TGTGCCAGCAGCCAACTATCTGGTGGTGATGAGCAGTTCTTC.

The V call is TRBV13, the J call TRBJ2-3, with 7 nucleotides matching TRBD2. V lost 0 bases to trimming and J lost 3 bases; unmatched junction nucleotides: 6. Germline CDR1 PRHDT, CDR2 FYEKMQ (reference sequence). CDR3 length: 16 residues. CDR3 residues: CASSLGSLAKTDTQYF. The CDR3 DNA sequence: TGTGCCAGCAGCTTAGGGTCACTAGCGAAAACAGATACGCAGTATTTT.

CDR3 DNA: TGTGCCAGTGCCAGGGGGTTTAATGAAAAACTGTTTTTT. Translation: CASARGFNEKLFF. The chain links TRBV19 to TRBJ1-4; 7 bases align to TRBD1. CDR1 is LNHDA, CDR2 SQIVND, per germline (reference sequence). The CDR3 length is 13 residues. Unmatched junction bases numbered 4, after V lost 8 bases and J lost 4 bases.

The chain carries TRBV5-1 and TRBJ2-1, with 8 nucleotides matching TRBD2. Germline trimming cut 0 bases from V and 4 bases from J; bases unmatched to any gene: 9. Germline V gene data show CDR1 as SGHRS and CDR2 as YFSETQ. CDR3 length equals 17 residues. CDR3 sequence (DNA): TGCGCCAGCAGCTTGGGGGGGTCGCGGGAGGCTTACAATGAGCAGTTCTTC. It yields the protein CASSLGGSREAYNEQFF.

V and J are TRBV29-1 and TRBJ2-3; 9 bases align to TRBD2. The V segment lost 3 bases and the J segment 10 bases; nucleotides outside the gene matches: 11. The CDR3 loop spans 14 amino acids. Germline V gene sequence: CDR1 SQVTM, CDR2 ANQGSEA. CDR3 nucleotides: TGCAGCGTTGAGGCTAGCGGGATAAGATTGGCGCAGTATTTT. Amino acid sequence: CSVEASGIRLAQYF.

CDR3 in amino acids: CSVIRAGGYEQYF. DNA for the CDR3: TGCAGCGTTATCCGGGCAGGGGGCTACGAGCAGTACTTC. The genes are TRBV29-1 and TRBJ2-7; 7 bases are shared with TRBD1. The CDR3 totals 13 residues. Germline loops: CDR1 SQVTM, CDR2 ANQGSEA. The V segment lost 5 bases and the J segment 3 bases; nucleotides outside the gene matches: 7.